This is a list of T cell receptor beta chains from one sample in a study of blood T cell repertoires in COVID-19. Sequencing used immunoSEQ multiplex PCR; TCRdb keeps in-frame clones, though not all of them. The sample shows 71,000 or so clones, approximately 80% of them seen only once. Material for sequencing was peripheral blood. These receptors were taken from a man aged 50-59 years with acute or convalescent COVID-19. Each CDR3 is given with its conserved first and last residue. A D gene is named only where the DNA matches it firmly. Clone size is not always given. Where it is, it says once, few, many or a class for expanded clones.

D,size,J,V,CDR3,DNA
TRBD1,NA,TRBJ1-2,TRBV6-5,CASSYSGQGRGYTF,TGTGCCAGCAGTTACTCTGGACAGGGCCGCGGCTACACCTTC
TRBD1,NA,TRBJ1-1,TRBV9,CASSKDRGRTEAFF,TGTGCCAGCAGCAAGGACAGGGGTCGTACTGAAGCTTTCTTT
TRBD1,NA,TRBJ2-7,TRBV5-4,CASSAWLATGSSYEQYF,TGTGCCAGCAGCGCCTGGCTTGCGACAGGGAGTTCCTACGAGCAGTACTTC
NA,NA,TRBJ2-4,TRBV25-1,CASSYGQAKNIQYF,TGTGCCAGCAGTTACGGACAGGCCAAAAACATTCAGTACTTC
TRBD1,NA,TRBJ1-2,TRBV27,CASSFGQGGYGYTF,TGTGCCAGCAGTTTTGGACAGGGAGGCTATGGCTACACCTTC
NA,NA,TRBJ2-7,TRBV11-1,CASSLVGTRVSYEQYF,TGTGCCAGCAGTTTAGTAGGGACACGGGTCTCCTACGAGCAGTACTTC
NA,NA,TRBJ2-3,TRBV3-1/TRBV3-2,CASSQPTRKQDTQYF,TGTGCCAGCAGCCAGCCAACCAGGAAACAAGATACGCAGTATTTT
NA,NA,TRBJ2-7,TRBV7-2,CASSFYGGQNEQYF,TGTGCCAGCAGCTTCTACGGGGGACAGAACGAGCAGTACTTC
NA,NA,TRBJ1-6,TRBV28,CASRAGSSPLHF,TGTGCCAGCAGAGCGGGTTCGTCACCCCTCCACTTT
TRBD2,NA,TRBJ2-3,TRBV9,CASSTGLAGFTDTQYF,TGTGCCAGCAGCACGGGACTAGCGGGATTCACAGATACGCAGTATTTT
TRBD1,once,TRBJ1-5,TRBV4-3,CASSQEWAGTGDTYSNQPQHF,TGCGCCAGCAGCCAAGAATGGGCCGGGACAGGGGATACCTATAGCAATCAGCCCCAGCATTTT
NA,NA,TRBJ1-2,TRBV5-4,CASSSPGQNYGYTF,TGTGCCAGCAGCTCCCCGGGACAAAACTATGGCTACACCTTC
NA,NA,TRBJ1-1,TRBV10-3,CAISAAGYAEAFF,TGTGCCATCAGTGCCGCAGGCTATGCTGAAGCTTTCTTT
TRBD1,NA,TRBJ2-5,TRBV29-1,CSVTGEWNRYQETQYF,TGCAGCGTTACAGGGGAGTGGAATAGGTACCAAGAGACCCAGTACTTC
NA,NA,TRBJ2-6,TRBV5-6,CASSYIGAASSGANVLTF,TGTGCCAGCAGCTACATTGGGGCAGCTAGCTCTGGGGCCAACGTCCTGACTTTC
TRBD2,NA,TRBJ2-7,TRBV7-2,CASSLDGLAGDEQYF,TGTGCCAGCAGCTTAGATGGACTAGCAGGGGACGAGCAGTACTTC